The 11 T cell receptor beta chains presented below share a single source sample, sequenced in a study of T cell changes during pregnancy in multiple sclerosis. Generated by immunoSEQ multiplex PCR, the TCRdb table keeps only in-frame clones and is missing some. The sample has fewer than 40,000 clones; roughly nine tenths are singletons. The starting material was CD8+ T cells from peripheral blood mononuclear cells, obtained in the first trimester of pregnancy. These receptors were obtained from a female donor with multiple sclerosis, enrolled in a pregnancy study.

CDR3 DNA: TGCGCCAGCAGCTACACAGAGTCCTATGGCTACACCTTC. It is translated as CASSYTESYGYTF. The chain carries TRBV4-1 and TRBJ1-2; D remains unclear. The CDR3 is made up of 13 amino acids. CDR1 is MGHRA and CDR2 is YSYEKL in the germline V gene. The germline V and J ends were trimmed by 5 bases and 4 bases, with 11 bases remaining between them.

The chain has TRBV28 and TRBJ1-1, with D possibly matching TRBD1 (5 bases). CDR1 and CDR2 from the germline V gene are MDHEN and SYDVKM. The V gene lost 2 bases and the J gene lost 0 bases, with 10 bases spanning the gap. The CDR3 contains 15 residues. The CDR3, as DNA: TGTGCCAGCAGTTTAGCCAGGGCAGTGAACACTGAAGCTTTCTTT. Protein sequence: CASSLARAVNTEAFF.

The CDR3 nucleotides read TGTGCCAGCAGTGATAATCAGGCAGGGAACACAGATACGCAGTATTTT. Translating gives CASSDNQAGNTDTQYF. The rearrangement links TRBV6-4 to TRBJ2-3; maybe TRBD1 (5 bases). V lost 3 bases and J 2 bases, leaving 15 bases between the germline ends. Germline V gene data show CDR1 as MRHNA and CDR2 as SNTAGT. This CDR3 region has 16 residues.

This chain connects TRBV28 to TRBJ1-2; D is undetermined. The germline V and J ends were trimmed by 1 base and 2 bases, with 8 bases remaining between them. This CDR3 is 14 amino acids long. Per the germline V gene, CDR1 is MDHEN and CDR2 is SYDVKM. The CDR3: CASSLLSVNYGYTF. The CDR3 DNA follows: TGTGCCAGCAGTTTATTATCGGTAAACTATGGCTACACCTTC.

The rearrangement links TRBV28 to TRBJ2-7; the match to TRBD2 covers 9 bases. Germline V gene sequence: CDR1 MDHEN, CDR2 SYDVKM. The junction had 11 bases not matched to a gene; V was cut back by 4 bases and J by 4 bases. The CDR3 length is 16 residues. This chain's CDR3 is CASSSPRLAETYEQYF. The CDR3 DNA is TGTGCCAGCAGTTCTCCAAGACTAGCGGAGACTTACGAGCAGTACTTC.

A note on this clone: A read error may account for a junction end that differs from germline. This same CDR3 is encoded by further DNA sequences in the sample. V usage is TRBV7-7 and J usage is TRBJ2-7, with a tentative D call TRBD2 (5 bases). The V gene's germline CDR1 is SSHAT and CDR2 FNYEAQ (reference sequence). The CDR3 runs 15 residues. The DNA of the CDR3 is TGTGCTAGCAGCTTAGGTCCGGACTCATCCTACGAGCAGTACTTC. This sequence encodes CASSLGPDSSYEQYF.

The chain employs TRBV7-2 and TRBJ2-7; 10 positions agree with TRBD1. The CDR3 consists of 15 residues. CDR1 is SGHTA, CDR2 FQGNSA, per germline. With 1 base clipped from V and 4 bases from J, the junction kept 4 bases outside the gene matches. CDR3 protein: CASSLGQGALYEQYF. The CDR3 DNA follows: TGTGCCAGCAGCTTAGGACAGGGGGCATTGTACGAGCAGTACTTC.

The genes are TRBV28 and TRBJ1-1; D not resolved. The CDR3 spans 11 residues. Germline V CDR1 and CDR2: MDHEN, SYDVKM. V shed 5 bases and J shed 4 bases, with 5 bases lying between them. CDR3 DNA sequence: TGTGCCAGCAGTCGAGGCACTGAAGCTTTCTTT. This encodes CASSRGTEAFF.

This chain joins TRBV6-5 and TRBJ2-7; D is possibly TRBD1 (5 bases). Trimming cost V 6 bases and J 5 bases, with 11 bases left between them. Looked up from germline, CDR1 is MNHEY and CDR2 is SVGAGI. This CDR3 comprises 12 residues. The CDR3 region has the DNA TGTGCCAGCAGAGGGGTCCCCCACGAGCAGTACTTC. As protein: CASRGVPHEQYF.

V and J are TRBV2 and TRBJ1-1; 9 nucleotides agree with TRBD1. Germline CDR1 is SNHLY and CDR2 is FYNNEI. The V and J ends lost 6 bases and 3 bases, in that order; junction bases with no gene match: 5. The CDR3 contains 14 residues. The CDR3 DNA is TGTGCCAGCAGATTGGGACAGGGATACACTGAAGCTTTCTTT. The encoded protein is CASRLGQGYTEAFF.

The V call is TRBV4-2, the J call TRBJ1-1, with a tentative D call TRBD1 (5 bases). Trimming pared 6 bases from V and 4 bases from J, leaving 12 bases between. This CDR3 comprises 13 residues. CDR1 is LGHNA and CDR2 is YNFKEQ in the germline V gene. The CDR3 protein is CASSRGVGTEAFF. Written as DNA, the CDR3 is TGTGCCAGCAGTCGGGGGGTAGGCACTGAAGCTTTCTTT.